This T cell receptor (beta chain) was recovered during a study of T cell responses to AZD1222 COVID-19 vaccine. Germline V gene data show CDR1 as LGHDT and CDR2 as YNNKEL (reference sequence). V was trimmed by 0 bases and J by 2 bases, leaving 8 bases between them. There are 15 residues in the CDR3. TCRdb's copy holds only in-frame clones and misses some; the assay was immunoSEQ multiplex PCR. Of about 120,000 clones in the sample, about 85% were seen once. The chain joins TRBV3-1 (or the pseudogene TRBV3-2) to TRBJ2-1; TRBD1 is a possible D gene (6 bases). Here the sequenced sample was peripheral blood, taken 28 days after the second AZD1222 dose. The source is an adult who received the AZD1222 COVID-19 vaccine. The CDR3 DNA sequence: TGTGCCAGCAGCCAAGATTCAGGGGCCTACAATGAGCAGTTCTTC. This gives the protein CASSQDSGAYNEQFF.